These 6 T cell receptor beta chains share one sample of origin, sequenced in a study of blood T cell repertoires in COVID-19. Sequencing used immunoSEQ multiplex PCR; TCRdb keeps in-frame clones, though not all of them. The sample includes a few hundred thousand clones, 90% of them seen just once. Sequenced: PBMCs or T cells enriched from blood (not recorded which). These receptors were collected from a man in his thirties or forties who had recovered from COVID-19.

V is TRBV9 and J is TRBJ1-1; no clear D. Germline CDR1 is SGDLS and CDR2 is YYNGEE. The CDR3 totals 13 residues. Trimming took 4 bases from V and 5 from J, leaving 12 bases between them. The CDR3 DNA is TGTGCCAGCAGCATAACTAGGACGACTGAAGCTTTCTTT. Its protein product is CASSITRTTEAFF.

CDR3 bases: TGTGCCACCTCGTTTAGTATGCAGGGGAGAGGAACCGGGGAGCTGTTTTTT. Residues: CATSFSMQGRGTGELFF. The V call is TRBV24-1, the J call TRBJ2-2, with a possible D match to TRBD1 (6 bases). Germline-derived CDR1 and CDR2 are KGHDR and SFDVKD. Trimming took 9 bases from V and 5 from J, leaving 24 bases between them. This CDR3 has 17 residues.

The chain uses TRBV5-6 and TRBJ1-2, with D uncertain. CDR3 length: 15 amino acids. Per germline, CDR1 SGHDT and CDR2 YYEEEE. V lost 0 bases and J lost 3, with 12 bases in between. CDR3 sequence reads: CASSLGTPRYYGYTF. The DNA for the CDR3 is TGTGCCAGCAGCTTGGGTACACCTAGGTACTATGGCTACACCTTC. The whole variable domain, remainder taken from reference TRBV5-6 and TRBJ1-2, is DAGVTQSPTHLIKTRGQQVTLRCSPKSGHDTVSWYQQALGQGPQFIFQYYEEEERQRGNFPDRFSGHQFPNYSSELNVNALLLGDSALYLCASSLGTPRYYGYTFGSGTRLTVV.

The chain carries TRBV11-2 and TRBJ1-4; 8 bases agree with TRBD1. The V and J ends lost 5 bases and 8 bases, in that order; junction bases with no gene match: 7. CDR3 length: 14 residues. Germline V gene data show CDR1 as SGHAT and CDR2 as FQNNGV. DNA of the CDR3: TGTGCCAGCAGCCTGGACAGGGCGAAGGAAAAACTGTTTTTT. Its translation: CASSLDRAKEKLFF.

This rearrangement joins TRBV6-2 or TRBV6-3 to TRBJ2-4; D is unresolved. Trimming left V 0 bases short and J 2 bases short, with 8 bases between. This CDR3 is 15 amino acids long. The germline V gene encodes CDR1 MNHEY and CDR2 SVGEGT. The CDR3 region has the DNA TGTGCCAGCAGTTACTCGAGGATGTCCAAAAACATTCAGTACTTC. Its protein product is CASSYSRMSKNIQYF.

V and J are TRBV3-1 (or the pseudogene TRBV3-2) and TRBJ2-7; D is unresolved. Germline CDR1 is LGHDT and CDR2 is YNNKEL (reference sequence). This CDR3 region has 12 residues. V lost 0 bases and J lost 3, with 3 bases in between. The CDR3 protein is CASSQDIYEQYF. CDR3 nucleotides: TGTGCCAGCAGCCAAGATATCTACGAGCAGTACTTC.